Listed below are T cell receptor beta chains from one sample, sequenced in a study of Ad26.COV2.S vaccination and SARS-CoV-2 variants. This table comes from immunoSEQ multiplex PCR, and its TCRdb copy is limited to in-frame clones, with some not included. Seen here are about 480,000 clones, around 88% observed once, and the top ten hold roughly 13%. This specimen was peripheral blood, taken in a trial of Ad26.COV2.S vaccine versus placebo. Receptors were obtained from a person between 18 and 59 years old who received the Ad26.COV2.S COVID-19 vaccine or a placebo. Both conserved end residues are part of each CDR3. A D gene is named only where the DNA matches it firmly. Size values are once, few and many counts, or a class for expanded clones, and some rows have none.

>TRBJ2-4|NA|TRBD2|TRBV19
CASSRTSGRVENIQYF
TGTGCCAGTAGTAGGACTAGCGGGAGGGTTGAAAACATTCAGTACTTC
>TRBJ1-6|NA|NA|TRBV30
CAWSVPPPAPNSPLHF
TGTGCCTGGAGTGTACCTCCGCCGGCCCCTAATTCACCCCTCCACTTT
>TRBJ2-7|once|TRBD1|TRBV6-5
CASRDRSSYEQYF
TGTGCCAGCAGGGACAGGTCGTCCTACGAGCAGTACTTC
>TRBJ2-5|once|NA|TRBV5-6
CASSRTIFETQYF
TGTGCCAGCAGCAGGACTATTTTCGAGACCCAGTACTTC
>TRBJ2-2|NA|TRBD1|TRBV7-2
CASSLDQGARTGELFF
TGTGCCAGCAGCTTAGACCAGGGGGCTCGCACCGGGGAGCTGTTTTTT
>TRBJ2-1|NA|TRBD2|TRBV6-6
CASSPGGREGTHEQFF
TGTGCCAGCAGCCCTGGGGGGCGGGAGGGCACCCATGAGCAGTTCTTC
>TRBJ2-1|once|NA|TRBV29-1
CSVTGYNEQFF
TGCAGCGTAACAGGGTACAATGAGCAGTTCTTC
>TRBJ1-5|NA|TRBD1|TRBV6-6
CASTSGGQGMFQPQHF
TGTGCCAGCACGAGCGGAGGACAGGGGATGTTTCAGCCCCAGCATTTT
>TRBJ1-4|once|TRBD1|TRBV30
CAWIPSAGGGRRKLFF
TGTGCCTGGATCCCGAGTGCCGGAGGGGGCCGGAGAAAACTGTTTTTT
>TRBJ2-7|NA|NA|TRBV7-3
CASSLGLVGVLSGEQYF
TGTGCCAGCAGCTTAGGTCTCGTAGGGGTCCTTTCCGGGGAGCAGTACTTC
>TRBJ2-7|NA|TRBD2|TRBV6-5
CASSRGRTHEQYF
TGTGCCAGCAGTCGCGGGAGGACCCACGAGCAGTACTTC
>TRBJ2-7|NA|NA|TRBV9
CASSPQAGQYEQYF
TGTGCCAGCAGCCCCCAGGCAGGGCAGTACGAGCAGTACTTC
>TRBJ1-2|NA|NA|TRBV29-1
CSVDRSGAKSGGYTF
TGCAGCGTTGATAGGAGCGGCGCTAAAAGCGGCGGCTACACCTTC
>TRBJ2-7|NA|TRBD2|TRBV6-1
CASSETSGDYEQYF
TGTGCCAGCAGTGAGACTAGCGGCGACTACGAGCAGTACTTC
>TRBJ2-1|NA|NA|TRBV28
CATLFGGRLYNEQFF
TGTGCCACCCTATTCGGGGGTCGCCTCTACAATGAGCAGTTCTTC
>TRBJ2-5|NA|NA|TRBV12-3/TRBV12-4
CASSLVQETQYF
TGTGCCAGCAGTTTAGTCCAAGAGACCCAGTACTTC
>TRBJ1-2|NA|NA|TRBV19
CASSMGSGYGYTF
TGTGCCAGTAGTATGGGGAGTGGCTATGGCTACACCTTC
>TRBJ2-5|NA|NA|TRBV2
CASSERAAYQETQYF
TGTGCCAGCAGTGAAAGGGCGGCGTACCAAGAGACCCAGTACTTC
>TRBJ2-5|NA|NA|TRBV7-2
CASSRQGRGTQYF
TGTGCCAGCAGCCGCCAGGGTCGAGGGACCCAGTACTTC
>TRBJ1-5|once|TRBD1|TRBV28
CASSPPTGLNNQPQHF
TGTGCCAGCAGTCCCCCGACAGGGTTGAACAATCAGCCCCAGCATTTT
>TRBJ1-3|NA|NA|TRBV6-5
CASMGSGNTIYF
TGTGCCAGCATGGGCTCTGGAAACACCATATATTTT
>TRBJ2-2|few|TRBD1|TRBV10-3
CAIRDDRGGTGELFF
TGTGCCATCAGGGATGACAGGGGTGGGACCGGGGAGCTGTTTTTT
>TRBJ1-5|NA|NA|TRBV19
CASSSLGGNQPQHF
TGTGCCAGTAGCTCATTGGGGGGCAATCAGCCCCAGCATTTT
>TRBJ1-4|NA|TRBD1|TRBV7-2
CASSESTGVGATNEKLFF
TGTGCCAGCAGCGAATCTACAGGGGTCGGGGCAACTAATGAAAAACTGTTTTTT
>TRBJ2-2|NA|NA|TRBV25-1
CASSAPNTGELFF
TGTGCCAGCAGTGCGCCGAACACCGGGGAGCTGTTTTTT
>TRBJ2-7|NA|NA|TRBV5-1
CASSFSRVGYEQYF
TGCGCCAGCAGCTTCTCAAGGGTAGGCTACGAGCAGTACTTC
>TRBJ1-3|NA|NA|TRBV6-1
CASTRGGTIYF
TGTGCCAGCACCCGCGGCGGTACCATATATTTT
>TRBJ1-1|NA|NA|TRBV5-1
CASRKDLTVSAFF
TGCGCCAGCAGAAAGGACCTTACAGTGAGCGCTTTCTTT
>TRBJ2-4|NA|NA|TRBV13
CASSPQVDKNIQYF
TGTGCCAGCAGCCCCCAGGTAGACAAAAACATTCAGTACTTC
>TRBJ2-5|NA|TRBD2|TRBV30
CASQTGRKETQYF
TGTGCCTCACAAACCGGGAGGAAAGAGACCCAGTACTTC
>TRBJ2-3|NA|NA|TRBV5-4
CASSLRTGTDTQYF
TGTGCCAGCAGCTTAAGGACTGGAACAGATACGCAGTATTTT
>TRBJ1-5|once|NA|TRBV2
CASSGQDQPQHF
TGTGCCAGCAGTGGGCAAGATCAGCCCCAGCATTTT
>TRBJ2-2|NA|NA|TRBV12-5
CASGRGTLNTGELFF
TGTGCTAGTGGCCGCGGGACTCTTAACACCGGGGAGCTGTTTTTT
>TRBJ2-1|NA|TRBD1|TRBV10-3
CAISETGTGSQNSYNEQFF
TGTGCCATCAGTGAAACCGGGACAGGGTCTCAAAACTCCTACAATGAGCAGTTCTTC
>TRBJ2-1|NA|NA|TRBV6-6
CASRAVASNEQFF
TGTGCCAGCAGGGCCGTAGCGAGCAATGAGCAGTTCTTC
>TRBJ2-7|once|TRBD1|TRBV7-2
CASSPARTGVNEQYF
TGTGCCAGCAGCCCAGCTAGGACAGGGGTCAACGAGCAGTACTTC
>TRBJ2-3|NA|NA|TRBV28
CASSADSVMLSTDTQYF
TGTGCCAGCAGTGCTGACTCTGTAATGCTCAGCACAGATACGCAGTATTTT
>TRBJ1-2|NA|NA|TRBV28
CASSNPQPRRGYTF
TGTGCCAGCAGTAACCCACAGCCACGGCGGGGCTACACCTTC
>TRBJ2-1|few|NA|TRBV3-1/TRBV3-2
CASSPEVRGTSSYNEQFF
TGTGCCAGCAGCCCGGAGGTAAGGGGAACTAGCAGCTACAATGAGCAGTTCTTC
>TRBJ1-2|few|NA|TRBV30
CAWSLGLLYGYTF
TGTGCCTGGAGCCTGGGGTTGCTCTATGGCTACACCTTC
>TRBJ1-2|NA|NA|TRBV29-1
CSAPGLRYGYTF
TGCAGCGCACCAGGACTCCGTTATGGCTACACCTTC
>TRBJ1-6|NA|TRBD1|TRBV4-2
CASSQGDRVGSPLHF
TGTGCCAGCAGCCAAGGGGACAGGGTCGGTTCACCCCTCCACTTT
>TRBJ2-2|NA|TRBD1|TRBV10-3
CAIRDRDPVGELFF
TGTGCCATCAGGGACAGGGACCCCGTCGGGGAGCTGTTTTTT